This entry describes one TCR beta chain. The clone's antigen remains unknown. Base qualities are missing; no much larger clone stands one base away. The library was prepared using the immunoSEQ multiplex PCR assay. To provide template for TCR sequencing, every sample had RNA extracted and reverse transcribed into cDNA. First-strand cDNA was synthesized using SuperScript III with a 2:1 mix of oligo-dT and random hexamers. A synthetic immune receptor repertoire was used to measure amplification bias, and any remaining bias was corrected computationally. Per the source publication's procedure: Raw reads were preprocessed for error removal, and CDR3 was defined according to IMGT conventions as running from the conserved cysteine to phenylalanine. To get clonality, Shannon entropy was normalized by log2 of the number of productive unique TCRs and the result was subtracted from 1. Whether each scalp clone was CD4 or CD8 was inferred by checking scalp TCRbeta sequences against the CD4 and CD8 repertoires from sorted blood. What TCRdb holds here is the immuneACCESS table cut down to in-frame rearrangements. Part of the clones is not present; checked against another copy, under half of the missing clones reflect an unresolved V gene, and the others are unexplained. D and trimming come from the DNA, and the V and J calls and clone size come from that table. A total of hundreds of thousands of clones appear in this sample, 67% of them only once. The ten biggest clones cover 1.2% of the sample.

At the junction V is shortened by 7 bases and J by 4 bases; bases outside the gene matches: 4. The cysteine opens and the phenylalanine closes a CDR3 of 12 amino acids. Left in the record is the CDR3 DNA by itself, 36 bases read in frame from the first base. CDR1 SQVTM and CDR2 ANQGSEA were looked up in the germline V gene. This entry comes from a study of CD8+ T cells in alopecia areata (dated by TCRdb to the late 2010s). About the study as a whole: The treated patients, all with moderate-to-severe alopecia areata, were enrolled in an open-label pilot trial of oral tofacitinib given at 5 to 10 mg twice daily. Tofacitinib was given for 6 to 18 months, followed by 6 months of follow-up off drug to assess delayed response and recurrence. TCRbeta CDR3 regions were amplified by immunoSEQ multiplex PCR with 35 Vbeta forward and 13 Jbeta reverse primers. On the human side, TCRbeta sequencing was run on scalp tissue and on sorted CD4+ and CD8+ peripheral blood T cells from healthy controls and from alopecia areata patients with either patchy or totalis/universalis disease. The study used high-throughput TCRbeta sequencing to examine T cell clonal expansion in alopecia areata, in both the C3H/HeJ mouse model and human patients. The RNA source kit depended on sample type: the PAXgene miRNA kit for fixed scalp, the miRNeasy kit for PBMCs, and the RNeasy kit for mouse skin. Scalp clonality was compared among normal scalp (n=4), patchy alopecia areata scalp (n=8), and alopecia totalis/universalis scalp (n=8). Biopsies were taken from tofacitinib-treated patients at baseline and again at 4 and 24 weeks into treatment, and several of those patients also had a later scalp biopsy.

The investigation overall reported the following: Lesional scalp, especially in alopecia totalis/universalis, showed higher clonality and more expanded CD8+ clones than normal scalp, suggesting antigenic drive. Compared with mice, TCR sequences shared between patients were less clear, possibly partly because of HLA diversity across the patient population. Resident alphabeta T cells in normal human skin are also sequenced, complicating scalp TCR repertoire analysis, unlike mouse skin dominated by gammadelta T cells.

Reading the label with the study, this specimen's time point is: baseline before oral tofacitinib. Peripheral blood and lesional scalp punch biopsies were obtained from patients with alopecia areata. PBMCs were isolated by density centrifugation and stained for CD3, CD4 and CD8, and CD4+ and CD8+ T cells were sorted on a FACSAria. Recombination connected TRBV29-1 to TRBJ2-5; 9 bases in the middle match TRBD1. The origin of this receptor is a human donor with alopecia areata. Sample: CD4+ T cells sorted from blood, taken at week 0. The encoded CDR3 is CSAATGGETQYF. The DNA sequence is as follows: TGCAGCGCGGCGACAGGGGGAGAGACCCAGTACTTC.